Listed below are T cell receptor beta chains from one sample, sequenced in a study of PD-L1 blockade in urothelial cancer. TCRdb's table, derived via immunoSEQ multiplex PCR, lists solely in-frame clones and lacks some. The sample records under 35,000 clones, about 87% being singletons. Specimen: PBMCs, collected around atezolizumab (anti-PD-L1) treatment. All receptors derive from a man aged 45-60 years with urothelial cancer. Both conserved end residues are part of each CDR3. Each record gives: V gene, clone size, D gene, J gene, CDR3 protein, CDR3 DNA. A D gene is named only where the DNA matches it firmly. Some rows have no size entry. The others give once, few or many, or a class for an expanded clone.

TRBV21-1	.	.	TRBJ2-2	CASSKELSGSSNTGELFF	TGTGCCAGCAGCAAAGAACTAAGCGGGAGTTCGAACACCGGGGAGCTGTTTTTT
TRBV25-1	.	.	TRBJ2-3	CASSDSPGSPTDTQYF	TGTGCCAGCAGTGACTCCCCCGGGTCCCCCACAGATACGCAGTATTTT
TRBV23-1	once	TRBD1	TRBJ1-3	CASSQSGDRASGNTIYF	TGCGCCAGCAGTCAATCGGGGGACAGGGCCTCTGGAAACACCATATATTTT
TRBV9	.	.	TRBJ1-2	CASSVSSTGYGYTF	TGTGCCAGCAGCGTATCTTCGACGGGATATGGCTACACCTTC
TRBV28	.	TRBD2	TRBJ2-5	CASSEGLAGVETQYF	TGTGCCAGCAGTGAGGGACTAGCGGGAGTGGAGACCCAGTACTTC
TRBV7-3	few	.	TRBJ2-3	CASSLIMTDTQYF	TGTGCCAGCAGCCTTATTATGACAGATACGCAGTATTTT
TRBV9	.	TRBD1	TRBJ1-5	CASSVGTGGGNQPQHF	TGTGCCAGCAGCGTAGGGACAGGGGGGGGCAATCAGCCCCAGCATTTT
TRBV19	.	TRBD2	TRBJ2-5	CASSTRPAGAEETQYF	TGTGCCAGTAGTACCCGCCCAGCGGGAGCGGAGGAGACCCAGTACTTC
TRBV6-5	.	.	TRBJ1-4	CASSLGQTNEKLFF	TGTGCCAGCAGTCTCGGACAGACTAATGAAAAACTGTTTTTT
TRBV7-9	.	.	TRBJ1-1	CASSLYLVEETEAFF	TGTGCCAGCAGCCTCTACCTTGTAGAGGAAACTGAAGCTTTCTTT
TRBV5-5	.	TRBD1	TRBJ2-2	CASSSGQGPGELFF	TGTGCCAGCAGCTCCGGACAGGGGCCCGGGGAGCTGTTTTTT
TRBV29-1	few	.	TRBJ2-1	CSVDEQFF	TGCAGCGTCGATGAGCAGTTCTTC
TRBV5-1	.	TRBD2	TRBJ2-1	CASSSGLAGVGNEQFF	TGCGCCAGCAGCTCGGGACTAGCGGGAGTGGGGAATGAGCAGTTCTTC
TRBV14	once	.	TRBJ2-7	CASSFSVTYEQYF	TGTGCCAGCAGCTTTAGCGTAACCTACGAGCAGTACTTC
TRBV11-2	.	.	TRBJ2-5	CASSSSDYQETQYF	TGTGCCAGCAGCTCGTCGGACTACCAAGAGACCCAGTACTTC
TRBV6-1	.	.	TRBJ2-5	CASSEQGGTQYF	TGTGCCAGCAGTGAACAGGGCGGGACCCAGTACTTC
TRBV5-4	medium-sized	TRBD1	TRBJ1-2	CASSLEGAVGYGYTF	TGTGCCAGCAGCTTGGAGGGGGCGGTCGGCTATGGCTACACCTTC
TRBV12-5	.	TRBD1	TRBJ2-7	CASGLVPPGQGHYEQYF	TGTGCTAGTGGTTTGGTACCCCCGGGACAGGGTCACTACGAGCAGTACTTC
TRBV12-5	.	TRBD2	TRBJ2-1	CASGLAIISGLAGVYTNEQFF	TGTGCTAGTGGTTTGGCAATCATCTCGGGACTAGCGGGAGTCTATACCAATGAGCAGTTCTTC
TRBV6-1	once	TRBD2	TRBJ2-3	CASSKTSGSTDTQYF	TGTGCCAGCAGTAAAACTAGCGGGAGCACAGATACGCAGTATTTT
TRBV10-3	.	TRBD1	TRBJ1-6	CATQDRGTSPLHF	TGTGCCACCCAGGACAGGGGAACTTCACCCCTCCACTTT
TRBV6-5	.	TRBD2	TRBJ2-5	CASSSPSGRAGETQYF	TGTGCCAGCAGTTCCCCTAGCGGGAGGGCTGGAGAGACCCAGTACTTC
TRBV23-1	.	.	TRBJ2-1	CASSHAPRRGSATLCNEQFF	TGCGCCAGCAGTCACGCACCCCGACGAGGGTCCGCGACCCTATGCAATGAGCAGTTCTTC
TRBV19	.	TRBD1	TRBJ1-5	CASSSGQGANSNQPQHF	TGTGCCAGTAGTTCGGGACAGGGGGCCAATAGCAATCAGCCCCAGCATTTT
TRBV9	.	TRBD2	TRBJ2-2	CASSVDLTSGYTGELFF	TGTGCCAGCAGCGTAGATCTGACTAGCGGGTACACCGGGGAGCTGTTTTTT
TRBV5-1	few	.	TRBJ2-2	CASSARAGELFF	TGCGCCAGCAGCGCCAGGGCCGGGGAGCTGTTTTTT
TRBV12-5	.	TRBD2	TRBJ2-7	CASGTGGYEQYF	TGTGCTAGTGGTACGGGGGGTTACGAGCAGTACTTC
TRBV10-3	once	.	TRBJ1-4	CAISGGREPTNEKLFF	TGTGCCATCAGCGGAGGGAGGGAACCTACTAATGAAAAACTGTTTTTT
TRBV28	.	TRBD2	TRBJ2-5	CASSPNTSGLQETQYF	TGTGCCAGCAGTCCGAATACTAGCGGTTTGCAAGAGACCCAGTACTTC
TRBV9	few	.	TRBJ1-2	CASSLQAYGYTF	TGTGCCAGCAGCCTCCAGGCGTATGGCTACACCTTC
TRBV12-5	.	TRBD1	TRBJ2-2	CASGLDRGYPRELFF	TGTGCTAGTGGTTTGGACAGGGGCTATCCTCGGGAGCTGTTTTTT
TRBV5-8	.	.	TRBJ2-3	CASSSRTSSISDTQYF	TGTGCCAGCAGCTCCCGGACATCCAGCATCTCAGATACGCAGTATTTT
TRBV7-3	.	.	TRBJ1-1	CASSPTGGTEAFF	TGTGCCAGCAGCCCCACAGGTGGGACTGAAGCTTTCTTT
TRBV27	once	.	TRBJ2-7	CASSFQRTGTPVGEQYF	TGTGCCAGCAGTTTTCAGCGAACCGGGACACCGGTTGGGGAGCAGTACTTC